These T cell receptor beta chains were read from a single sample in a study of blood T cell repertoires in COVID-19. The method was immunoSEQ multiplex PCR; TCRdb's version includes in-frame clones alone and lacks a portion of them. Here the sample spans under 250,000 clones, roughly 78% being singletons. Material for sequencing was peripheral blood. The receptors stem from a woman aged 40 to 55 with acute or convalescent COVID-19. The CDR3 runs from the conserved cysteine through the conserved F or W. Each record gives: J gene, V gene, D gene, clone size, CDR3 protein, CDR3 DNA. A D gene is named only where the DNA matches it firmly. Some rows have no size entry. The others give once, few or many, or a class for an expanded clone.

TRBJ1-4 | TRBV27 | - | - | CASSFIGDNEKLFF | TGTGCCAGCAGTTTTATAGGGGATAATGAAAAACTGTTTTTT
TRBJ1-1 | TRBV7-2 | - | - | CASSLDPGIGTEAFF | TGTGCCAGCAGCTTAGACCCCGGGATCGGCACTGAAGCTTTCTTT
TRBJ2-2 | TRBV24-1 | TRBD1 | - | CATSQLRETGGLTGELFF | TGTGCCACCAGCCAATTGCGGGAAACAGGGGGCCTCACCGGGGAGCTGTTTTTT
TRBJ1-1 | TRBV2 | - | - | CASSARARTEAFF | TGTGCCAGCAGTGCCAGGGCCCGCACTGAAGCTTTCTTT
TRBJ2-3 | TRBV6-5 | TRBD2 | - | CASSYGTSGGVNTQYF | TGTGCCAGCAGTTACGGAACTAGCGGGGGGGTAAATACGCAGTATTTT
TRBJ2-1 | TRBV19 | - | - | CAINRRGGANNEQFF | TGTGCCATCAACCGGAGGGGGGGGGCCAACAATGAGCAGTTCTTC
TRBJ1-6 | TRBV7-8 | TRBD1 | - | CASSSDRGPNSPLHF | TGTGCCAGCAGCTCGGACAGGGGTCCGAATTCACCCCTCCACTTT
TRBJ2-1 | TRBV7-9 | TRBD1 | few | CASSPGTENNEQFF | TGTGCCAGCAGCCCCGGGACAGAAAACAATGAGCAGTTCTTC
TRBJ1-2 | TRBV6-6 | TRBD1 | - | CASSSTPGQGSYGYTF | TGTGCCAGCAGTTCGACCCCGGGACAGGGGAGCTATGGCTACACCTTC
TRBJ2-7 | TRBV7-9 | TRBD2 | once | CASSLSGLAGGEQYF | TGTGCCAGCAGCCTATCCGGACTAGCGGGAGGCGAGCAGTACTTC
TRBJ2-3 | TRBV5-1 | TRBD2 | - | CASSSTSGGTDTQYF | TGCGCCAGCAGCTCCACTAGCGGGGGCACAGATACGCAGTATTTT
TRBJ2-7 | TRBV10-3 | TRBD1 | - | CAISDRGQGLTYEQYF | TGTGCCATCAGTGACAGAGGACAGGGCCTAACCTACGAGCAGTACTTC
TRBJ2-1 | TRBV5-1 | TRBD2 | - | CASSELAGVPNEQFF | TGCGCCAGCAGTGAACTAGCGGGGGTCCCGAATGAGCAGTTCTTC
TRBJ2-5 | TRBV19 | - | - | CASSIGGRSEETQYF | TGTGCCAGTAGTATTGGTGGGAGGTCTGAAGAGACCCAGTACTTC
TRBJ2-3 | TRBV14 | TRBD2 | once | CASSQDPGGRLTDTQYF | TGTGCCAGCAGCCAAGATCCGGGGGGGAGGTTAACAGATACGCAGTATTTT
TRBJ2-6 | TRBV5-8 | - | - | CASSRDFSGANVLTF | TGTGCCAGCAGCCGAGACTTCTCTGGGGCCAACGTCCTGACTTTC
TRBJ1-2 | TRBV7-2 | - | - | CASSYRDTYGYTF | TGTGCCAGCAGTTACCGGGACACCTATGGCTACACCTTC
TRBJ2-1 | TRBV24-1 | - | - | CATADRSSYNEQFF | TGTGCCACCGCGGACAGAAGCTCCTACAATGAGCAGTTCTTC
TRBJ1-2 | TRBV6-1 | - | few | CASSEGYRGARYGYTF | TGTGCCAGCAGTGAAGGTTATCGGGGGGCTCGCTATGGCTACACCTTC
TRBJ1-4 | TRBV30 | - | - | CAWSVRQSEKLFF | TGTGCCTGGAGTGTACGACAGTCCGAAAAACTGTTTTTT
TRBJ2-1 | TRBV7-9 | TRBD2 | - | CASSRSGRGVDNEQFF | TGTGCCAGCAGCCGAAGCGGGAGAGGAGTGGACAATGAGCAGTTCTTC
TRBJ1-5 | TRBV19 | TRBD1 | - | CASRLDRGFQPQHF | TGTGCCAGTAGGCTGGACAGGGGATTTCAGCCCCAGCATTTT
TRBJ2-3 | TRBV5-8 | TRBD2 | - | CASSREVAGRRDTQYF | TGTGCCAGCAGCCGGGAGGTGGCAGGGCGAAGAGATACGCAGTATTTT
TRBJ2-7 | TRBV12-3/TRBV12-4 | TRBD2 | - | CASSLGRGTKQYF | TGTGCCAGCAGTTTAGGTCGCGGGACTAAGCAGTACTTC
TRBJ2-3 | TRBV6-2/TRBV6-3 | - | - | CASSLGGSTDTQYF | TGTGCCAGCAGTTTAGGAGGGAGCACAGATACGCAGTATTTT
TRBJ1-5 | TRBV20-1 | TRBD1 | - | CSASTGTGFNQPQHF | TGCAGTGCTAGTACAGGGACAGGCTTCAATCAGCCCCAGCATTTT
TRBJ1-3 | TRBV7-2 | - | - | CASSLEAGAISGNTIYF | TGTGCCAGCAGCTTAGAAGCAGGGGCGATCTCTGGAAACACCATATATTTT
TRBJ1-3 | TRBV6-2/TRBV6-3 | - | - | CASSYAGAASGNTIYF | TGTGCCAGCAGTTACGCTGGAGCTGCCTCTGGAAACACCATATATTTT
TRBJ2-5 | TRBV7-2 | TRBD2 | - | CASSLSGRETETQYF | TGTGCCAGCAGCTTATCCGGGCGGGAGACAGAGACCCAGTACTTC
TRBJ2-1 | TRBV5-1 | TRBD2 | - | CASSLGGTSLNEQFF | TGCGCCAGCAGCTTGGGGGGGACTAGTTTAAATGAGCAGTTCTTC
TRBJ2-7 | TRBV18 | - | - | CASSPPWPLYEQYF | TGTGCCAGCTCACCACCCTGGCCCCTCTACGAGCAGTACTTC
TRBJ1-6 | TRBV6-4 | - | many | CASSEWASYNSPLHF | TGTGCCAGCAGTGAGTGGGCATCCTATAATTCACCCCTCCACTTT
TRBJ2-1 | TRBV11-2 | - | - | CASSLGGTSYNEQFF | TGTGCCAGCAGTTTAGGCGGGACGTCGTACAATGAGCAGTTCTTC
TRBJ2-3 | TRBV9 | - | - | CASSVGGVGTDTQYF | TGTGCCAGCAGCGTAGGGGGGGTCGGCACAGATACGCAGTATTTT
TRBJ1-1 | TRBV14 | - | - | CASSFGTDIDTEAFF | TGTGCCAGCAGCTTCGGTACAGACATTGACACTGAAGCTTTCTTT
TRBJ2-7 | TRBV9 | TRBD1 | once | CASSVEAGGIDEQYF | TGTGCCAGCAGCGTAGAGGCAGGGGGCATCGACGAGCAGTACTTC
TRBJ2-7 | TRBV10-3 | TRBD2 | - | CAIGRLAGGTYEQYF | TGTGCCATCGGCAGACTAGCGGGGGGGACCTACGAGCAGTACTTC
TRBJ2-1 | TRBV5-1 | TRBD2 | - | CASSLAASGGAYNEQFF | TGCGCCAGCAGCTTGGCGGCTAGCGGGGGGGCCTACAATGAGCAGTTCTTC
TRBJ2-2 | TRBV4-1 | - | - | CASSQATGELFF | TGCGCCAGCAGCCAGGCCACCGGGGAGCTGTTTTTT
TRBJ2-1 | TRBV4-3 | TRBD1 | - | CASSQDRQGKNEQFF | TGCGCCAGCAGCCAAGATCGACAGGGGAAAAATGAGCAGTTCTTC
TRBJ1-1 | TRBV6-1 | TRBD1 | - | CASSEEADRSAFF | TGTGCCAGCAGTGAAGAAGCGGACAGGAGCGCTTTCTTT
TRBJ1-3 | TRBV11-2 | - | - | CASSRLIRGASGNTIYF | TGTGCCAGCAGCCGGCTCATCAGGGGAGCCTCTGGAAACACCATATATTTT
TRBJ1-5 | TRBV20-1 | - | - | CSASSRGYSNQPQHF | TGCAGTGCTAGTTCCAGGGGATATAGCAATCAGCCCCAGCATTTT
TRBJ1-6 | TRBV5-1 | TRBD1 | - | CASTPTGTGPSPLHF | TGCGCCAGCACCCCCACCGGGACAGGCCCGTCACCCCTCCACTTT
TRBJ2-7 | TRBV11-2 | TRBD2 | once | CASSLVGLAGEQYF | TGTGCCAGCAGCTTAGTGGGGCTAGCGGGCGAGCAGTACTTC
TRBJ2-5 | TRBV5-1 | - | - | CASSSDSPTIGTQYF | TGCGCCAGCAGCTCGGACAGCCCGACGATTGGGACCCAGTACTTC
TRBJ2-5 | TRBV5-4 | TRBD2 | - | CASSGVSGGAETQYF | TGTGCCAGCAGCGGAGTGTCGGGAGGAGCCGAGACCCAGTACTTC
TRBJ1-1 | TRBV4-2 | TRBD1 | - | CASSQVLDRGAEAFF | TGTGCCAGCAGCCAAGTCCTCGACAGGGGGGCTGAAGCTTTCTTT
TRBJ1-5 | TRBV5-6 | - | - | CASSLGGGNQPQHF | TGTGCCAGCAGCTTGGGGGGCGGCAATCAGCCCCAGCATTTT
TRBJ2-7 | TRBV5-6 | TRBD1 | - | CASRGQGKSYEQYF | TGTGCCAGCAGGGGACAGGGTAAAAGCTACGAGCAGTACTTC
TRBJ2-3 | TRBV7-6 | - | - | CASSLGGGGADTQYF | TGTGCCAGCAGCCTAGGGGGGGGCGGGGCAGATACGCAGTATTTT
TRBJ2-1 | TRBV7-8 | TRBD2 | - | CASSLPRRTSPYNEQFF | TGTGCCAGCAGCCTTCCCCGTCGGACTAGCCCCTACAATGAGCAGTTCTTC
TRBJ2-5 | TRBV18 | - | - | CASSPSGTGGQETQYF | TGTGCCAGCTCACCGTCGGGGACTGGCGGCCAAGAGACCCAGTACTTC
TRBJ1-5 | TRBV6-2/TRBV6-3 | - | - | CASSYTPGVRAQHF | TGTGCCAGCAGTTACACCCCGGGGGTAAGGGCCCAGCATTTT
TRBJ2-7 | TRBV2 | TRBD2 | once | CASQPRAPGTSGVEQYF | TGTGCCAGCCAACCTAGGGCCCCCGGGACTAGCGGGGTCGAGCAGTACTTC
TRBJ2-1 | TRBV6-2/TRBV6-3 | TRBD1 | - | CASSYSAGQAYNEQFF | TGTGCCAGCAGTTACTCAGCCGGACAGGCCTACAATGAGCAGTTCTTC
TRBJ2-7 | TRBV27 | TRBD1 | - | CASSFGTGDYEQYF | TGTGCCAGCAGTTTTGGGACAGGGGACTACGAGCAGTACTTC